These 28 T cell receptor beta chains share one sample of origin, sequenced in a study of radiotherapy plus CTLA-4 blockade in lung cancer. Clones were read by immunoSEQ multiplex PCR, and TCRdb kept only the in-frame ones, dropping some. The data show around 100,000 clones, roughly 79% seen once. The sample here was peripheral blood, taken from a patient treated with radiotherapy plus ipilimumab. The receptors stem from a human donor with non-small cell lung cancer who had a partial response to radiotherapy plus ipilimumab. Some clones in this sample may be carry-over from other donors' samples.

This clone was observed at least ten times. V usage is TRBV2 and J usage is TRBJ1-4; TRBD1 might be the D (6 bases). Looked up from germline, CDR1 is SNHLY and CDR2 is FYNNEI. The CDR3 runs to 16 residues. The V and J ends lost 4 bases and 14 bases respectively, with 26 bases between them. CDR3 region: CASSVYPHRVDSSLFF. The CDR3 DNA is TGTGCCAGCAGTGTTTACCCCCACAGGGTAGATTCCTCCCTGTTTTTT.

This clone was observed once. The chain links TRBV19 to TRBJ2-2; tentative D call: TRBD1 (6 bases). CDR1 and CDR2 from the germline V gene are LNHDA and SQIVND (reference sequence). The CDR3 covers 16 residues. V lost 4 bases and J lost 6, with 18 bases in between. CDR3 amino acids: CASSKEYHRDAGELFF. In DNA, the CDR3 is TGTGCCAGTAGTAAAGAATACCACAGGGACGCCGGGGAGCTGTTTTTT.

The chain links TRBV4-3 to TRBJ2-3; 12 nucleotides match TRBD2. In germline, CDR1 is LGHNA, CDR2 YSLEER. This CDR3 contains 18 residues. With V trimmed by 1 base and J by 0 bases, 5 bases remained unmatched. The CDR3, as DNA: TGCGCCAGCAGCCAAGGGACTAGCGGGGAAATAAGCACAGATACGCAGTATTTT. This gives the protein CASSQGTSGEISTDTQYF.

The gene calls are TRBV7-3 and TRBJ2-2, with 8 bases identical to TRBD1. V lost 2 bases to trimming and J lost 4 bases; unmatched junction nucleotides: 9. The germline V gene encodes CDR1 SGHTA and CDR2 FQGTGA. This CDR3 comprises 17 residues. This CDR3 is CASSLATGGSVTGELFF. DNA for the CDR3: TGTGCCAGCAGCTTAGCCACAGGGGGATCAGTCACCGGGGAGCTGTTTTTT.

This clone was seen a single time. V gene TRBV28 combines with J gene TRBJ1-5; TRBD1 aligns across 7 bases. Germline V gene lookup returns CDR1 MDHEN and CDR2 SYDVKM. The CDR3 sequence is 14 residues long. V shed 5 bases and J 5 bases; nucleotides not matched to a gene: 6. The CDR3 reads CASSVQGGDQPQHF. DNA of the CDR3: TGTGCCAGCAGTGTGCAGGGGGGCGATCAGCCCCAGCATTTT.

This clone was seen repeatedly, ten times or more. This chain joins TRBV11-2 and TRBJ1-2, with TRBD1 matching 7 bases. With V trimmed by 4 bases and J by 4 bases, 6 bases remained unmatched. Germline V gene sequence: CDR1 SGHAT, CDR2 FQNNGV. The CDR3 is made up of 14 amino acids. In DNA form, the CDR3 reads TGTGCCAGCAGCTCAGACAGGGCTGGCTATGGCTACACCTTC. Protein product: CASSSDRAGYGYTF.

Note on this clone: The same CDR3 also results from other DNA sequences found in this sample. The chain couples TRBV5-1 to TRBJ2-5; the D gene is possibly TRBD1 (5 bases). The CDR3 is 14 amino acids. V shed 0 bases and J shed 4 bases, with 10 bases lying between them. Germline V lookup: CDR1 SGHRS, CDR2 YFSETQ. DNA for the CDR3: TGCGCCAGCAGCTTGGCAGGGTTGGGAGAGACCCAGTACTTC. This gives the protein CASSLAGLGETQYF. The full variable domain, with the rest looked up from reference TRBV5-1 and TRBJ2-5, is KAGVTQTPRYLIKTRGQQVTLSCSPISGHRSVSWYQQTPGQGLQFLFEYFSETQRNKGNFPGRFSGRQFSNSRSEMNVSTLELGDSALYLCASSLAGLGETQYFGPGTRLLVL.

This rearrangement joins TRBV7-2 to TRBJ2-5, with TRBD2 matching over 12 bases. The J call may be faulty, since TRBJ2-7 better matches the DNA end. The CDR3 covers 17 residues. Germline V gene sequence: CDR1 SGHTA, CDR2 FQGNSA. CDR3 coding DNA: TGTGCCAGCAGCTCGTATGGGCTAGCGGGAGGGCATGACGAGCAGTACTTC. Protein product: CASSSYGLAGGHDEQYF.

The chain joins TRBV30 to TRBJ2-2; 8 bases fit TRBD2. Germline CDR1 reads GTSNPN; CDR2 reads SVGIG (reference sequence). The CDR3 extends over 15 amino acids. Trimming cost V 3 bases and J 3 bases; bases outside gene matches: 6. CDR3 sequence: CAWSPGLGDTGELFF. The CDR3 DNA reads TGTGCCTGGAGCCCGGGACTAGGCGACACCGGGGAGCTGTTTTTT. The full variable domain, completed using reference TRBV30 and TRBJ2-2, is SQTIHQWPATLVQPVGSPLSLECTVEGTSNPNLYWYRQAAGRGLQLLFYSVGIGQISSEVPQNLSASRPQDRQFILSSKKLLLSDSGFYLCAWSPGLGDTGELFFGEGSRLTVL.

CDR3 sequence reads: CSALLAYEQYF. Written as DNA, the CDR3 is TGCAGTGCTCTACTCGCTTACGAGCAGTACTTC. This sequence joins TRBV20-1 and TRBJ2-5; no clear D. The DNA matches TRBJ2-7 better at its end, which makes the J call doubtful. The CDR3 runs to 11 residues. CDR1 is DFQATT, CDR2 SNEGSKA, per germline (reference sequence).

This CDR3 is CSVSRGTGQGNYEQYF. CDR3 nucleotides: TGCAGCGTCTCACGGGGGACCGGACAGGGAAACTACGAGCAGTACTTC. V usage is TRBV29-1 and J usage is TRBJ2-7; 8 positions match TRBD1. The junction had 16 bases not matched to a gene; V was cut back by 6 bases and J by 3 bases. The CDR3 contains 16 residues. Germline loops: CDR1 SQVTM, CDR2 ANQGSEA.

The gene calls are TRBV6-4 and TRBJ2-3, with TRBD2 as a possible D gene (5 bases). Trimming took off 3 bases at V and 3 bases at J, with 16 bases between the two ends. CDR1 is MRHNA, CDR2 SNTAGT, per germline. This CDR3 contains 16 residues. In DNA, the CDR3 is TGTGCCAGCAGTGAGCTAGCAGGCGGTGGGACAGATACGCAGTATTTT. The encoded protein is CASSELAGGGTDTQYF.

The V call is TRBV6-5, the J call TRBJ2-5, with D hard to call. There are 13 residues in the CDR3. Germline values: CDR1 MNHEY, CDR2 SVGAGI. Trimming shortened V by 4 bases and J by 3 bases, and 9 bases separated the two germline ends. The CDR3 nucleotides are TGTGCCAGCAGTTCGTCCTATAAAGAGACCCAGTACTTC. It translates to CASSSSYKETQYF.

V and J are TRBV13 and TRBJ2-7, with no clear D. This CDR3 comprises 12 residues. CDR1 and CDR2 from the germline V gene are PRHDT and FYEKMQ (reference sequence). V dropped 0 bases and J dropped 6 bases, with 6 bases sitting between them. The CDR3 region is CASSLGISEQYF. The CDR3 DNA reads as TGTGCCAGCAGCTTAGGCATTTCCGAGCAGTACTTC.

The count of this clone is one. V and J are TRBV2 and TRBJ2-1; D call uncertain. V lost 2 bases to trimming and J lost 8 bases, with 16 bases between them. The CDR3 is 15 residues long. Germline-derived CDR1 and CDR2 are SNHLY and FYNNEI. The CDR3 coding sequence is TGTGCCAGCAGTGAACCTAGTAATCAAGTAGATGAGCAGTTCTTC. It yields the protein CASSEPSNQVDEQFF.

The chain carries TRBV4-2 and TRBJ2-7, with 7 bases identical to TRBD1. The CDR3 has 15 residues. In germline, CDR1 is LGHNA, CDR2 YNFKEQ. V gave up 0 bases and J gave up 2 bases; unmatched junction bases: 4. The CDR3 DNA is TGTGCCAGCAGCCAAGATAGGGACAGCACCTACGAGCAGTACTTC. The encoded protein is CASSQDRDSTYEQYF.

The V gene is TRBV28, the J gene TRBJ2-1; weak D call: TRBD1 (6 bases). Germline V CDR1 and CDR2: MDHEN, SYDVKM. The CDR3 runs to 13 residues. Trimming shortened V by 5 bases and J by 14 bases, and 19 bases separated the two germline ends. The CDR3 is CASSRDTVRGEFF. For the CDR3, the DNA is TGTGCCAGCAGTAGGGACACGGTAAGAGGAGAGTTCTTC.

The chain recombines TRBV2 with TRBJ1-1; D gene unclear. Germline V gives CDR1 SNHLY, CDR2 FYNNEI. CDR3 length: 13 residues. V lost 4 bases to trimming and J lost 5 bases, with 11 bases between them. The CDR3 reads CASSVQSLTEAFF. Written as DNA, the CDR3 is TGTGCCAGCAGTGTCCAGTCTCTGACTGAAGCTTTCTTT.

The chain is built from TRBV6-5 and TRBJ1-1, with unresolved D. Per the germline V gene, CDR1 is MNHEY and CDR2 is SVGAGI. The V gene lost 5 bases and the J gene lost 1 base, with 11 bases spanning the gap. The CDR3 runs to 14 residues. CDR3 DNA: TGTGCCAGCAGTGAGACTAGGAAGAACACTGAAGCTTTCTTT. As protein: CASSETRKNTEAFF.

V is TRBV5-1 and J is TRBJ2-5; TRBD2 matches at 8 bases. Losses at the gene ends were 4 bases for V and 3 bases for J; bases not matched to a gene: 8. The CDR3 spans 15 residues. The germline CDR1 and CDR2 sequences are SGHRS and YFSETQ. This CDR3 reads CASSLQRGMEETQYF. DNA for the CDR3: TGCGCCAGCAGCCTACAGCGGGGGATGGAAGAGACCCAGTACTTC.

In this sample, this clone turned up a few times. This rearrangement joins TRBV4-3 to TRBJ1-5; TRBD1 agrees at 7 bases. CDR3 length: 14 amino acids. CDR1 and CDR2 from the germline V gene are LGHNA and YSLEER. V was pared by 1 base and J by 14 bases, with 11 bases of the junction left unmatched. For the CDR3, the DNA is TGCGCCAGCAGCCAAGCCACCCAAACAGGGGCGAAGCATTTT. This sequence encodes CASSQATQTGAKHF.

V and J are TRBV5-4 and TRBJ2-5, with D tentatively TRBD2 (6 bases). Per germline, CDR1 SGHNT and CDR2 YYREEE (reference sequence). V was trimmed by 1 base and J by 5 bases, leaving 15 bases between them. The CDR3 contains 15 residues. The CDR3 reads CASSLISAGLETQYF. The CDR3 nucleotides read TGTGCCAGCAGCTTGATCAGCGCGGGGTTGGAGACCCAGTACTTC. Together with reference TRBV5-4 and TRBJ2-5, the CDR3 gives the full variable domain: ETGVTQSPTHLIKTRGQQVTLRCSSQSGHNTVSWYQQALGQGPQFIFQYYREEENGRGNFPPRFSGLQFPNYSSELNVNALELDDSALYLCASSLISAGLETQYFGPGTRLLVL.

In this sample, this clone turned up a few times. The rearrangement uses TRBV7-8 and TRBJ2-5, with TRBD1 matching over 7 bases. The trim removed 5 bases at V and 5 bases at J, leaving 14 bases unmatched. The germline V gene encodes CDR1 SGHVS and CDR2 FQNEAQ. This CDR3 has 16 amino acids. CDR3: CASSRGRGGQRETQYF. In nucleotides, the CDR3 is TGTGCCAGCAGCCGCGGGCGAGGGGGCCAGCGGGAGACCCAGTACTTC.

This clone is a singleton in its sample. The chain employs TRBV2 and TRBJ2-1, with 8 bases lining up with TRBD2. Germline V CDR1 and CDR2: SNHLY, FYNNEI. With V trimmed by 5 bases and J by 0 bases, 6 bases remained unmatched. The CDR3 length is 16 residues. The CDR3: CASSTSGRSSYNEQFF. DNA of the CDR3: TGTGCCAGCAGTACCAGCGGGAGAAGCTCCTACAATGAGCAGTTCTTC. Drawing the rest from reference TRBV2 and TRBJ2-1, the complete variable domain is EPEVTQTPSHQVTQMGQEVILRCVPISNHLYFYWYRQILGQKVEFLVSFYNNEISEKSEIFDDQFSVERPDGSNFTLKIRSTKLEDSAMYFCASSTSGRSSYNEQFFGPGTRLTVL.

In this sample, this clone turned up a few times. CDR3 residues: CASSQDMRESYEQYF. The CDR3 nucleotides read TGCGCCAGCAGCCAAGATATGCGGGAGTCCTACGAGCAGTACTTC. The genes are TRBV4-1 and TRBJ2-7; 7 bases fit TRBD2. CDR3 length: 15 residues. Per germline, CDR1 MGHRA and CDR2 YSYEKL. Trimming at V came to 0 bases and at J to 1 base, leaving 3 bases not matched to a gene.

As DNA, the CDR3 is TGTGCCAGCAGCTTAGGTTCTGGAGGGGCAGGACTTTCCTACGAGCAGTACTTC. Its translation is CASSLGSGGAGLSYEQYF. The gene calls are TRBV11-2 and TRBJ2-7; perhaps TRBD2 as D (6 bases). The V gene lost 1 base and the J gene lost 1 base, with 20 bases spanning the gap. Germline values: CDR1 SGHAT, CDR2 FQNNGV. The CDR3 covers 18 residues.

The CDR3: CASRLLRQGRTGELFF. CDR3 sequence (DNA): TGTGCCAGCAGGTTACTCCGACAGGGGAGGACCGGGGAGCTGTTTTTT. This sequence joins TRBV11-2 and TRBJ2-2; 8 bases agree with TRBD1. Germline assignment: CDR1 SGHAT and CDR2 FQNNGV. V shed 6 bases, J shed 5 bases, and the junction held 11 bases outside the gene matches. The CDR3 length is 16 residues.

The chain employs TRBV23-1 and TRBJ2-5, with TRBD2 matching 13 bases. TRBV23-1 is treated as an ORF (open reading frame) with a function not yet certain. This CDR3 has 18 residues. Germline trimming cut 3 bases from V and 4 bases from J; bases unmatched to any gene: 11. In DNA, the CDR3 is TGCGCCAGCAGTCAGCGATCCGGGACTAGCGGGGAAAGAGAGACCCAGTACTTC. It translates to CASSQRSGTSGERETQYF.